Below are 20 T cell receptor beta chains sequenced from a single sample in a study of Graves' ophthalmopathy and Graves' hyperthyroidism. RNA transcripts provided the template for amplifying TCR beta CDR3 regions. Following a first-round RT-PCR that used HTBI primers, a second-round multiplex PCR was carried out. TCRdb fed the multiplex PCR reads into MiXCR, producing one record per CDR3 protein. The table lists under 350,000 distinct CDR3 sequences, 15% to 20% of them singletons. The sequenced sample consisted of peripheral blood. The receptors shown here come from an adult man with Graves' ophthalmopathy.

CDR3 region: CSASIELYEQYF. The CDR3 nucleotides read TGCAGTGCTAGTATCGAACTCTACGAGCAGTACTTC. V and J are TRBV20-1 and TRBJ2-7; no clear D. Trimming shortened V by 3 bases and J by 3 bases, and 9 bases separated the two germline ends. The CDR3 runs 12 residues. Germline CDR1 reads DFQATT; CDR2 reads SNEGSKA (reference sequence).

The chain carries TRBV6-5 and TRBJ2-7; a weak D match, TRBD1 (6 bases). The CDR3 has 14 residues. The V and J ends lost 4 bases and 2 bases respectively, with 12 bases between them. Germline V gene data show CDR1 as MNHEY and CDR2 as SVGAGI. CDR3 amino acids: CASSLTGQPYEQYF. The CDR3 DNA reads as TGTGCCAGCAGTTTGACAGGACAACCCTACGAGCAGTACTTC.

This clonotype has a count of ten or more. This chain uses TRBV6-5 with TRBJ1-1, with 9 bases aligning to TRBD1. This CDR3 is 14 amino acids long. Germline V gene data show CDR1 as MNHEY and CDR2 as SVGAGI. V dropped 7 bases and J dropped 5; count of bases not matched to a gene: 8. The CDR3 spells CASTLQGAATEAFF. The CDR3 region has the DNA TGTGCCAGCACCCTACAGGGGGCCGCGACTGAAGCTTTCTTT.

The chain couples TRBV20-1 to TRBJ1-1; 8 positions match TRBD1. Per germline, CDR1 DFQATT and CDR2 SNEGSKA (reference sequence). J gave up 5 bases and V 7 bases, and 12 bases lay outside the gene matches. CDR3 length: 14 amino acids. The DNA of the CDR3 is TGCAGTGTTAGTCAGGGGGCTGGGGGTACTGAAGCTTTCTTT. It encodes CSVSQGAGGTEAFF.

This clonotype was seen at least ten times. This chain connects TRBV7-9 to TRBJ1-3; D is ambiguous. The germline CDR1 and CDR2 sequences are SEHNR and FQNEAQ (reference sequence). Trimming took off 5 bases at V and 2 bases at J, with 10 bases between the two ends. This CDR3 has 14 amino acids. CDR3 in amino acids: CASSLDLAGNTIYF. The CDR3 coding sequence is TGTGCCAGCAGCCTGGACCTGGCTGGAAACACCATATATTTT.

This clonotype has ten or more counts. The V gene is TRBV7-2, the J gene TRBJ1-1; D may be TRBD1 (5 bases). CDR3 length equals 17 residues. Looked up from germline, CDR1 is SGHTA and CDR2 is FQGNSA. V was cut by 3 bases and J by 5 bases, with 22 bases left in between. The CDR3 spells CASSFRRRFGGTTEAFF. The CDR3 DNA reads as TGTGCCAGCAGCTTTAGGAGGCGGTTCGGGGGAACAACTGAAGCTTTCTTT. The full variable domain, with the rest looked up from reference TRBV7-2 and TRBJ1-1, is GAGVSQSPSNKVTEKGKDVELRCDPISGHTALYWYRQSLGQGLEFLIYFQGNSAPDKSGLPSDRFSAERTGGSVSTLTIQRTQQEDSAVYLCASSFRRRFGGTTEAFFGQGTRLTVV.

This clonotype has ten or more counts. The J gene is TRBJ1-2, the V gene TRBV29-1; D might be TRBD1 (6 bases). CDR3 length: 11 amino acids. Germline loops: CDR1 SQVTM, CDR2 ANQGSEA. Trimming removed 1 base at V and 7 bases at J, with 7 bases between. CDR3 DNA sequence: TGCAGCGTTGAAGCGGGGGCTGGCTACACCTTC. It is translated as CSVEAGAGYTF.

This chain links TRBV6-2 or TRBV6-3 with TRBJ1-6; tentative D call: TRBD1 (6 bases). V dropped 2 bases and J dropped 7 bases, with 12 bases sitting between them. Germline assignment: CDR1 MNHEY and CDR2 SVGEGT. CDR3 length: 15 amino acids. CDR3 loop: CASSYVGTRNSPLHF. In DNA, the CDR3 is TGTGCCAGCAGTTACGTCGGGACACGGAATTCACCCCTCCACTTT.

This clonotype appeared many times. For the CDR3, the DNA is TGTGCCAGCAGTTACTCGAGGGGGAGACAGAACACCGGGGAGCTGTTTTTT. Its protein product is CASSYSRGRQNTGELFF. This chain connects TRBV6-2 or TRBV6-3 to TRBJ2-2, with D tentatively TRBD1 (6 bases). The germline CDR1 and CDR2 sequences are MNHEY and SVGEGT. This CDR3 comprises 17 residues. The V end lost 0 bases, the J end lost 1 base, and 12 bases lay between the germline ends.

This clonotype was seen repeatedly, ten times or more. The gene calls are TRBV6-2 or TRBV6-3 and TRBJ2-7; 9 bases fit TRBD1. The V gene end was trimmed by 5 bases and the J gene end by 4 bases; junction bases not matched to a gene: 9. The CDR3 covers 15 residues. The germline gives CDR1 MNHEY, CDR2 SVGEGT. This CDR3 reads CASSPLGQGRYEQYF. The DNA for the CDR3 is TGTGCCAGCAGTCCTCTGGGACAGGGCAGGTACGAGCAGTACTTC.

The table lists this clonotype with many counts. Since a much larger clone is just one base distant, this may be a read error. The rearrangement joins TRBV6-1 to TRBJ2-7, with no clear D. This CDR3 has 14 amino acids. V lost 6 bases and J 2 bases, leaving 14 bases between the germline ends. CDR1 is MNHNS, CDR2 SASEGT, per germline. This CDR3 is CASRDQGPPYEQYF. In nucleotides, the CDR3 is TGTGCCAGCAGGGACCAAGGCCCGCCCTACGAGCAGTACTTC.

This clonotype was counted at least ten times. The chain joins TRBV7-8 to TRBJ1-2; D call uncertain. This CDR3 contains 15 residues. The V and J ends lost 1 base and 4 bases respectively, with 13 bases between them. Germline V gives CDR1 SGHVS, CDR2 FQNEAQ. CDR3 loop: CASSLVPDSPYGYTF. CDR3 nucleotide sequence: TGTGCCAGCAGCTTAGTCCCGGACTCCCCCTATGGCTACACCTTC.

This clonotype was recorded many times. This chain uses TRBV12-3 or TRBV12-4 with TRBJ2-5, with D unresolved. The V end lost 0 bases, the J end lost 4 bases, and 6 bases lay between the germline ends. This CDR3 has 13 residues. The CDR3 reads CASSLAGLETQYF. DNA of the CDR3: TGTGCCAGCAGTTTAGCTGGGTTAGAGACCCAGTACTTC.

This clonotype was observed at least ten times. This sequence may be a read error, since a much larger clone differs from it by one base. J is TRBJ1-1 and V is TRBV20-1; unclear D gene. Trimming stripped 1 base from V and 3 bases from J, with 12 bases between. The germline gives CDR1 DFQATT, CDR2 SNEGSKA (reference sequence). The CDR3 sequence is 14 residues long. CDR3 sequence (DNA): TGCAGTGCTAGAGTAGGCAGGAGGGACACTGAAGCTTTCTTT. This translates into CSARVGRRDTEAFF.

This clonotype was detected many times. CDR3 sequence reads: CASQEGETQYF. CDR3 in DNA: TGTGCCAGCCAGGAGGGGGAGACCCAGTACTTC. The V and J genes are TRBV6-2 or TRBV6-3 and TRBJ2-5; possibly TRBD2 for D (6 bases). Trimming left V 8 bases short and J 5 bases short, with 9 bases between. CDR1 and CDR2 from the germline V gene are MNHEY and SVGEGT. The CDR3 spans 11 residues.

This clonotype was counted ten times or more. This chain joins TRBV7-2 and TRBJ2-4; a possible D gene is TRBD1 (6 bases). Germline CDR1 reads SGHTA; CDR2 reads FQGNSA. The V end lost 5 bases, the J end lost 0 bases, and 17 bases lay between the germline ends. This CDR3 spans 17 amino acids. The CDR3 nucleotides are TGTGCCAGCAGCCTCCTCACAGGGCGACTAGCCAAAAACATTCAGTACTTC. Encoded protein: CASSLLTGRLAKNIQYF.

This clonotype was counted at least ten times. The chain combines TRBV5-6 with TRBJ2-7; 9 bases match TRBD1. CDR3 length: 16 amino acids. Germline trimming cut 3 bases from V and 6 bases from J; bases unmatched to any gene: 13. Germline V lookup: CDR1 SGHDT, CDR2 YYEEEE. DNA for the CDR3: TGTGCCAGCAGCTGTGTCACCACAGGGGGCCTGGGCGAGCAGTACTTC. It codes for CASSCVTTGGLGEQYF.

This clonotype was observed a handful of times. CDR3 in DNA: TGTGCCAGCTTGGTTCGTGGTACGGTCTACGAGCAGTACTTC. It specifies CASLVRGTVYEQYF. The rearrangement joins TRBV6-1 to TRBJ2-7; D remains ambiguous. The germline V gene has CDR1 MNHNS and CDR2 SASEGT. The CDR3 has 14 amino acids. V was pared by 8 bases and J by 3 bases, with 17 bases between.

Ten or more counts support this clonotype. The chain has TRBV5-1 and TRBJ2-7; TRBD1 matches at 7 bases. V shed 4 bases, J shed 5 bases, and the junction held 12 bases outside the gene matches. CDR1 and CDR2 (germline): SGHRS, YFSETQ. The CDR3 runs 15 residues. CDR3 DNA: TGCGCCAGCAGCCCGTGGGACAGAGCGAGGAACGAGCAGTACTTC. Amino acid sequence: CASSPWDRARNEQYF.

This clonotype showed up many times. The chain uses TRBV6-1 and TRBJ1-6; possible D gene TRBD1, 5 bases. CDR1 is MNHNS and CDR2 is SASEGT in the germline V gene. This CDR3 region has 13 residues. V was cut by 6 bases and J by 7 bases, with 10 bases left in between. CDR3 DNA sequence: TGTGCCAGCAGCGCCGGGGCGAATTCACCCCTCCACTTT. Amino acids: CASSAGANSPLHF.